This T cell receptor (beta chain) originates from a study of T cell responses to AZD1222 COVID-19 vaccine (dated by TCRdb to the early 2020s). About the full investigation: AZD1222 recipients with second doses at about 4 weeks or about 12 weeks were pooled, because spike-specific TCR depth and breadth did not differ between schedules. TCR sequencing covered about 230 trial participants: 200 to 220 given two doses of AZD1222 and around 25 given two doses of MenACWY control vaccine. Trial participants were enrolled by age into 18-55, 56-69 and 70-plus year subgroups, with 148, 28 and 57 TCR-sequenced participants respectively.

Points on this clone: Its cognate antigen has yet to be identified. Base qualities are missing; no much larger clone stands one base away.

On the study overall, not on this receptor specifically: Conclusions about previously exposed vaccinees are limited because only six or seven AZD1222 recipients were SARS-CoV-2 seropositive at baseline. In the small 56-69-year group, the increase in depth fell short of significance, most likely because of low power. Vaccine-associated CD4 TCRs spanned the whole spike protein, with dominant responses in regions 160-218 and 743-854. Because no day 14 peak-response samples were available, the repertoires could be characterized only after the peak T cell response. Spike-specific TCR breadth and depth rose significantly after two AZD1222 doses compared with day 0 and with MenACWY recipients. Nearly half of unique spike-specific TCRs reportedly recognized epitopes outside regions mutated in the B.1.351 and B.1.1.7 variants. Participants were mostly white British, with more females than males. The authors suggested clonal diversity may have been underestimated.

The CDR3 regions of human TCRbeta chains were subjected to immunosequencing. From the authors' description of their analysis: Repertoire TCRs were matched against a reference library of SARS-CoV-2-specific TCRs generated with the MIRA antigen-specificity platform. Breadth was defined as the fraction of unique TCRs that were SARS-CoV-2-associated, and depth was defined as the fraction of total T cells that were SARS-CoV-2-associated. Each spike-specific TCR was assigned to its reactive spike region and to a CD4 or CD8 class using the MIRA data. Log10-transformed breadth and depth values were compared by one-way ANOVA with Sidak's multiple comparisons tests. TCRdb provides this immuneACCESS table in a form limited to in-frame rearrangements. Some clones are lacking; in checked studies, under half of them reflect an unresolved V gene, and why the rest are absent is not known. The D gene and trimming were derived from the DNA, and the V and J assignments and clone size from that table. The sample has around 160,000 clones on record, about 90% of them singletons. Roughly 5% of the sample is taken by the ten largest.

Taken with the paper, the label for time point translates to: baseline before first vaccination. Vaccinee samples came from UK trials COV001 and COV002, including a single-blind randomized controlled phase 2/3 trial of AZD1222 (ChAdOx1 nCoV-19) in healthy adults. For TCRbeta chain sequencing, PBMC samples were collected from trial participants at day 0 and at day 28 after the second dose. This specimen consisted of peripheral blood, obtained on day 0 of AZD1222 vaccination. The sequence was obtained from an adult in good health.

The sequence in DNA is TGTGCCAGCAGTTCCCGGGGGACCACAGATACGCAGTATTTT. Translated, this gives CASSSRGTTDTQYF. The V and J genes are TRBV7-2 and TRBJ2-3; TRBD2 is a weak D gene call, 6 bases matching. V and J are truncated by 6 bases and 2 bases respectively, leaving an intervening sequence of 12 bases. The germline V gene encodes CDR1 SGHTA and CDR2 FQGNSA. There are 14 amino acids in the CDR3, from cysteine to phenylalanine inclusive. Only the CDR3 DNA is retained, 42 bases long and in frame from the first base.